This TCR beta chain is drawn from a study of T cell repertoires in cytomegalovirus infection. Study context: TCR beta signatures that were public indicated CMV infection and matching HLA type. Study results and caveats: The study found HLA-C-restricted CMV-specific TCR beta clonotypes dominating the ex vivo response. Public TCR beta family frequency separated CMV-and-HLA carriers, including in an independent cohort.

This clonotype was seen repeatedly, ten times or more. The antigen is not known. TCRdb re-called the reads with MiXCR, one entry per CDR3 protein. The sample lists 400,000 or so distinct CDR3 sequences; 25% to 40% were seen once. Trimming pared 2 bases from V and 4 bases from J, leaving 5 bases between. The CDR3 loop spans 12 amino acids. This chain links TRBV12-3 or TRBV12-4 with TRBJ1-1; no clear D gene. The sequencing sample was made of PBMCs. This clonotype was obtained from a human donor in good health (CMV status not recorded). Some clones in this sample may be carry-over from other donors' samples. The CDR3 loop reads CASSLTVTEAFF. The CDR3 bases are TGTGCCAGCAGTTTAACGGTCACTGAAGCTTTCTTT.